A single sample is the source of the 15 T cell receptor beta chains below, sequenced in a study of T-cell memory formation after mild COVID-19. TCRdb called the 5' RACE reads again in MiXCR, with one record for every CDR3 protein. The sample records around 530,000 distinct CDR3 sequences, roughly 21% being singletons. The sequenced sample was PBMCs or a T cell subset sorted from them (not recorded which). These receptor sequences come from an adult woman who had mild COVID-19 (a few samples of this study predate the infection). Cell type and time point are not known.

The chain uses TRBV7-9 and TRBJ2-5; D not resolved. V was cut by 2 bases and J by 1 base, with 11 bases left in between. CDR1 is SEHNR, CDR2 FQNEAQ, per germline (reference sequence). This CDR3 is built from 15 residues. The CDR3 spells CASSLRTAFQETQYF. DNA of the CDR3: TGTGCCAGCAGCTTAAGGACGGCATTCCAAGAGACCCAGTACTTC.

The rearrangement links TRBV18 to TRBJ2-7; D is possibly TRBD2 (5 bases). CDR1 is KGHSH, CDR2 LQKENI, per germline. V was pared by 4 bases and J by 9 bases, with 16 bases between. The CDR3 totals 13 residues. The CDR3 reads CASSLGPIAWQYF. DNA of the CDR3: TGTGCCAGCTCACTGGGCCCGATAGCGTGGCAGTACTTC.

V gene TRBV5-4 combines with J gene TRBJ2-7; a possible D gene is TRBD2 (5 bases). CDR3 length equals 14 residues. Trimming left V 5 bases short and J 1 base short, with 13 bases between. Looked up from germline, CDR1 is SGHNT and CDR2 is YYREEE (reference sequence). CDR3 bases: TGTGCCAGCAGTTCCGCCCGAGGGTCCTACGAGCAGTACTTC. The encoded protein is CASSSARGSYEQYF.

In its sample, this clonotype was seen a few times. The rearrangement links TRBV25-1 to TRBJ2-3; no clear D gene. This CDR3 region has 13 residues. V lost 6 bases and J lost 1, with 8 bases in between. Germline CDR1 MGHDK, CDR2 SYGVNS. The CDR3 loop is CASRDTGTDTQYF. In DNA, the CDR3 is TGTGCCAGCAGAGACACGGGCACAGATACGCAGTATTTT.

This clonotype turned up a few times. The chain is built from TRBV6-5 and TRBJ2-1, with TRBD2 matching 8 bases. The length of the CDR3 is 16 residues. The V segment lost 2 bases and the J segment 6 bases; nucleotides outside the gene matches: 9. Germline-derived CDR1 and CDR2 are MNHEY and SVGAGI. Here the CDR3 reads CASSYRLQRGSNEQFF. The DNA for the CDR3 is TGTGCCAGCAGTTACCGCTTACAGCGGGGGTCCAATGAGCAGTTCTTC.

This clonotype occurred many times. The genes are TRBV20-1 and TRBJ1-6; D might be TRBD1 (6 bases). Trimming took 6 bases from V and 9 from J, leaving 21 bases between them. CDR3 length: 15 residues. Germline loops: CDR1 DFQATT, CDR2 SNEGSKA (reference sequence). The CDR3 region is CSAATLAGESSPLHF. CDR3 nucleotide sequence: TGCAGTGCCGCTACTTTGGCAGGGGAGAGTTCACCCCTCCACTTT.

The chain recombines TRBV6-5 with TRBJ1-2; D may be TRBD1 (6 bases). Trimming shortened V by 6 bases and J by 7 bases, and 24 bases separated the two germline ends. CDR3 length: 16 residues. Germline-derived CDR1 and CDR2 are MNHEY and SVGAGI. CDR3 nucleotides: TGTGCCAGCAGGGCCGTACAGGGCATGGGGGTCCGTGGCTACACCTTC. Translation: CASRAVQGMGVRGYTF.

The chain carries TRBV6-5 and TRBJ1-4; D gene unclear. V lost 3 bases to trimming and J lost 4 bases, with 12 bases between them. Germline V gene sequence: CDR1 MNHEY, CDR2 SVGAGI. This CDR3 has 15 residues. The CDR3 region is CASSYGWNNNEKLFF. CDR3 sequence (DNA): TGTGCCAGCAGTTATGGTTGGAATAATAATGAAAAACTGTTTTTT.

This chain joins TRBV25-1 and TRBJ2-5; 7 bases are shared with TRBD1. Germline V gene sequence: CDR1 MGHDK, CDR2 SYGVNS. J was trimmed by 9 bases and V by 2 bases; bases with no gene match: 15. This CDR3 has 16 residues. This CDR3 reads CASSESDRAGPEPQYF. CDR3 nucleotides: TGTGCCAGCAGTGAAAGTGACAGGGCCGGGCCGGAGCCCCAGTACTTC.

This chain uses TRBV9 with TRBJ2-7, with 10 bases aligning to TRBD2. This CDR3 spans 15 amino acids. From germline, CDR1 is SGDLS and CDR2 YYNGEE. The J segment lost 3 bases and the V segment lost 4 bases, leaving 7 bases of the junction unmatched. The chain's CDR3 is CASSLSSGSGYEQYF. The CDR3, as DNA: TGTGCCAGCAGCCTCTCTAGCGGGAGCGGCTACGAGCAGTACTTC.

This clonotype was found a few times. The chain uses TRBV3-1 and TRBJ1-1; 11 bases align to TRBD1. The V gene's germline CDR1 is LGHDT and CDR2 YNNKEL (reference sequence). The CDR3 length is 16 residues. V was pared by 4 bases and J by 0 bases, with 4 bases of the junction left unmatched. The CDR3 region is CASSRTGGAVNTEAFF. The CDR3 nucleotides read TGTGCCAGCAGCCGGACAGGGGGCGCGGTGAACACTGAAGCTTTCTTT.

The chain joins TRBV20-1 to TRBJ1-2; D possibly corresponds to TRBD1 (6 bases). CDR3 length: 15 residues. Germline V gene lookup returns CDR1 DFQATT and CDR2 SNEGSKA (reference sequence). The germline V and J ends were trimmed by 3 bases and 4 bases, with 18 bases remaining between them. CDR3 bases: TGCAGTGCTAGCGCACAGGGCCCCCACCGCTATGGCTACACCTTC. Translated, it gives CSASAQGPHRYGYTF.

The gene calls are TRBV5-1 and TRBJ2-3; TRBD2 agrees at 9 bases. The length of the CDR3 is 17 residues. Trimming removed 0 bases from V and 6 bases from J; junction bases left unmatched: 11. CDR1 and CDR2 from the germline V gene are SGHRS and YFSETQ. The DNA for the CDR3 is TGCGCCAGCAGCTTGGGTTCTCTAGCGGGATCCGGGGATACGCAGTATTTT. Protein product: CASSLGSLAGSGDTQYF.

In its sample, this clonotype was seen a few times. The chain employs TRBV15 and TRBJ1-5, with D unclear. Per germline, CDR1 LNHNV and CDR2 YYDKDF (reference sequence). Trimming took 0 bases from V and 6 from J, leaving 12 bases between them. This CDR3 region has 15 residues. CDR3 protein: CATSRDPSAAQPQHF. The DNA of the CDR3 is TGTGCCACCAGCAGAGATCCGTCCGCTGCTCAGCCCCAGCATTTT.

In its sample, this clonotype was seen a few times. The chain employs TRBV12-3 or TRBV12-4 and TRBJ2-3, with 13 positions matching TRBD2. With V trimmed by 7 bases and J by 10 bases, 14 bases remained unmatched. CDR3 length equals 16 residues. Here the CDR3 reads CASTIWGGTSGISQYF. The DNA of the CDR3 is TGTGCCAGCACCATATGGGGGGGGACTAGCGGGATTTCGCAGTATTTT.